The 15 T cell receptor beta chains below were found in one sample sequenced in a study of blood T cell repertoires in COVID-19. The method was immunoSEQ multiplex PCR; TCRdb's version includes in-frame clones alone and lacks a portion of them. The sample comprises hundreds of thousands of clones, roughly 85% of which are singletons, and under 2.5% rests with the top ten. Sequencing input: PBMCs or T cells enriched from blood (not recorded which). These receptors all stem from a man aged 30 to 39 who had recovered from COVID-19.

CDR3 amino acids: CATSTGGTDTQYF. The CDR3 DNA is TGTGCCACCAGCACAGGGGGAACAGATACGCAGTATTTT. V and J are TRBV24-1 and TRBJ2-3; TRBD1 agrees at 8 bases. The CDR3 is 13 amino acids. CDR1 and CDR2 from the germline V gene are KGHDR and SFDVKD. V was clipped by 7 bases and J by 3 bases; unmatched bases: 2.

This chain joins TRBV18 and TRBJ1-2, with TRBD1 identical over 8 bases. The CDR3 covers 13 residues. Trimming at V came to 5 bases and at J to 4 bases, leaving 3 bases not matched to a gene. CDR1 is KGHSH, CDR2 LQKENI, per germline. The CDR3 here is CASSTGQGYGYTF. CDR3 bases: TGTGCCAGCTCAACAGGACAGGGCTATGGCTACACCTTC.

This chain connects TRBV6-5 to TRBJ2-1; D may be TRBD1 (6 bases). The V end was cut by 8 bases, the J end by 7 bases, with 15 bases between. CDR1 and CDR2 (germline): MNHEY, SVGAGI. The length of the CDR3 is 13 residues. This CDR3 reads CASGRGHPNEQFF. CDR3 DNA sequence: TGTGCCAGCGGCAGGGGACATCCGAATGAGCAGTTCTTC.

The genes are TRBV4-2 and TRBJ2-1; D may be TRBD2 (6 bases). This CDR3 spans 18 amino acids. Trimming took off 4 bases at V and 4 bases at J, with 23 bases between the two ends. Germline CDR1 reads LGHNA; CDR2 reads YNFKEQ. DNA for the CDR3: TGTGCCAGCAGCCGTCAGGTTATAGGGACTGATTATTACAATGAGCAGTTCTTC. The encoded protein is CASSRQVIGTDYYNEQFF.

The chain carries TRBV5-1 and TRBJ1-1; D is perhaps TRBD1 (6 bases). V lost 2 bases, J lost 5 bases, and 13 bases lay in between. There are 14 residues in the CDR3. Germline CDR1 and CDR2: SGHRS and YFSETQ. The CDR3 bases are TGCGCCAGCAGCTTCTGGGGGCTCGCTACTGAAGCTTTCTTT. Translating gives CASSFWGLATEAFF.

The J gene is TRBJ1-1, the V gene TRBV4-1; the D gene is possibly TRBD1 (6 bases). Trimming removed 5 bases at V and 3 bases at J, with 25 bases between. There are 18 residues in the CDR3. Per the germline V gene, CDR1 is MGHRA and CDR2 is YSYEKL. CDR3 loop: CASSSSRGGVNMDTEAFF. DNA of the CDR3: TGCGCCAGCAGCTCCTCGCGGGGGGGCGTTAACATGGACACTGAAGCTTTCTTT.

V and J are TRBV4-1 and TRBJ2-1; 14 bases map to TRBD2. With 0 bases clipped from V and 9 bases from J, the junction kept 4 bases outside the gene matches. CDR3 length: 16 amino acids. The germline gives CDR1 MGHRA, CDR2 YSYEKL. CDR3 in DNA: TGCGCCAGCAGCCAAGAGGGACTAGCGGGGGTTGGTGAGCAGTTCTTC. Encoded protein: CASSQEGLAGVGEQFF.

This clone has a single count. The V gene is TRBV18, the J gene TRBJ2-7; TRBD1 matches 7 bases. V gave up 0 bases and J gave up 5 bases; unmatched junction bases: 10. The CDR3 runs 16 residues. Germline assignment: CDR1 KGHSH and CDR2 LQKENI. CDR3 protein: CASSPPSRQGPNEQYF. The CDR3, as DNA: TGTGCCAGCTCACCACCGAGTCGACAGGGTCCCAACGAGCAGTACTTC.

The chain joins TRBV5-5 to TRBJ1-5; D perhaps matches TRBD1 (6 bases). Trimming took off 0 bases at V and 6 bases at J, with 13 bases between the two ends. This CDR3 is built from 15 residues. The V gene's germline CDR1 is SGHKS and CDR2 YYEKEE (reference sequence). DNA of the CDR3: TGTGCCAGCAGCTTGGGATTTCGGGGGGCTCAGCCCCAGCATTTT. It codes for CASSLGFRGAQPQHF.

The chain recombines TRBV10-3 with TRBJ1-1, with TRBD1 matching 8 bases. CDR1 is ENHRY, CDR2 SYGVKD, per germline. CDR3 length: 14 amino acids. The V segment lost 3 bases and the J segment 4 bases; nucleotides outside the gene matches: 4. This CDR3 reads CAISEGTGPTEAFF. CDR3 bases: TGTGCCATCAGTGAAGGGACAGGCCCCACTGAAGCTTTCTTT.

V usage is TRBV29-1 and J usage is TRBJ1-2; no reliable D call. The CDR3 has 12 residues. V was trimmed by 4 bases and J by 5 bases, leaving 11 bases between them. The V gene's germline CDR1 is SQVTM and CDR2 ANQGSEA. CDR3 protein: CSVATDLYGYTF. CDR3 sequence (DNA): TGCAGCGTTGCGACTGACTTATATGGCTACACCTTC. Complete variable domain (other parts from reference TRBV29-1 and TRBJ1-2): SAVISQKPSRDICQRGTSLTIQCQVDSQVTMMFWYRQQPGQSLTLIATANQGSEATYESGFVIDKFPISRPNLTFSTLTVSNMSPEDSSIYLCSVATDLYGYTFGSGTRLTVV.

The chain links TRBV18 to TRBJ1-3, with TRBD1 matching 11 bases. Germline CDR1 reads KGHSH; CDR2 reads LQKENI. V trimming: 2 bases; J trimming: 8 bases; junction bases outside the gene matches: 2. The CDR3 totals 14 residues. This CDR3 is CASSPGTGGDTIYF. Here the CDR3 DNA reads TGTGCCAGCTCACCAGGGACAGGGGGAGACACCATATATTTT.

CDR3: CASSHTGAGKTQYF. The CDR3 DNA follows: TGTGCCAGCAGCCATACAGGGGCGGGGAAGACCCAGTACTTC. The chain is built from TRBV3-1 (or the pseudogene TRBV3-2) and TRBJ2-5; a weak D match, TRBD1 (7 bases). V lost 3 bases to trimming and J lost 6 bases, with 14 bases between them. The CDR3 runs 14 residues. Germline CDR1 LGHDT, CDR2 YNNKEL (reference sequence).

This clone is a singleton in its sample. This chain connects TRBV2 to TRBJ2-7; no clear D. The V gene lost 7 bases and the J gene lost 1 base, with 5 bases spanning the gap. Germline values: CDR1 SNHLY, CDR2 FYNNEI. This CDR3 spans 11 amino acids. Here the CDR3 DNA reads TGTGCCAGCACCTTATCCTACGAGCAGTACTTC. Its protein product is CASTLSYEQYF. Drawing the rest from reference TRBV2 and TRBJ2-7, the complete variable domain is EPEVTQTPSHQVTQMGQEVILRCVPISNHLYFYWYRQILGQKVEFLVSFYNNEISEKSEIFDDQFSVERPDGSNFTLKIRSTKLEDSAMYFCASTLSYEQYFGPGTRLTVT.

The J gene is TRBJ2-7, the V gene TRBV5-1, with D possibly TRBD1 on 6 matching bases. The germline V gene has CDR1 SGHRS and CDR2 YFSETQ. Trimming cost V 1 base and J 5 bases, with 13 bases left between them. This CDR3 has 14 amino acids. DNA of the CDR3: TGCGCCAGCAGCTTGTTGGCAACAGGGAACGAGCAGTACTTC. Residues: CASSLLATGNEQYF.